Only one count was recorded for the clone carrying this T cell receptor (beta chain). The antigen is undetermined. CDR1 and CDR2 from the germline V gene are SQVTM and ANQGSEA. The V gene lost 0 bases and the J gene lost 6 bases, with 14 bases spanning the gap. The CDR3 is 14 residues long. The data stem from a study of T cell responses to AZD1222 COVID-19 vaccine. Notes on the study in general: Only a handful of AZD1222 recipients tested seropositive at baseline.

Produced via immunoSEQ multiplex PCR; TCRdb's table is partial and in-frame only. The sample has about 54,000 clones, 89% seen once. This TCR was recovered from an adult who received the AZD1222 COVID-19 vaccine. The chain has TRBV29-1 and TRBJ1-2, with a possible D match to TRBD1 (5 bases). The sequences come from peripheral blood, collected 28 days after the second AZD1222 dose. The chain's CDR3 is CSVEDPKGANGYTF. As DNA, the CDR3 is TGCAGCGTTGAAGATCCCAAAGGGGCCAATGGCTACACCTTC.